The clone carrying this T cell receptor beta chain was observed many times. The target antigen is unknown. TCRdb re-analyzed the PCR reads using MiXCR. This table has roughly 35,000 clones, roughly 15% appearing once. Patients had received no treatment of any kind before thyroid surgery. This sample was taken from a study of metastatic and nonmetastatic thyroid tumors. At the level of the study: Blood and tumor or nodule tissue repertoires from malignant and benign thyroid patients were compared. Study results and limitations: Compared with benign nodules, malignant thyroid tumors were reported to have significantly higher TCR beta diversity in both blood and tumor.

Sequenced input: blood. The origin of this receptor is a female donor with papillary thyroid cancer or a benign thyroid nodule (not recorded which). Some clones in this sample may be carry-over from other donors' samples.

CDR3 coding DNA: TGTGCCAGCAGCTTGGGGGGGGCGCGAGGCTACACCTTC. It yields the protein CASSLGGARGYTF. The gene calls are TRBV5-6 and TRBJ1-2; tentative D call: TRBD1 (6 bases). CDR3 size: 13 residues. Germline V gene lookup returns CDR1 SGHDT and CDR2 YYEEEE. V was cut by 0 bases and J by 8 bases, with 11 bases left in between.